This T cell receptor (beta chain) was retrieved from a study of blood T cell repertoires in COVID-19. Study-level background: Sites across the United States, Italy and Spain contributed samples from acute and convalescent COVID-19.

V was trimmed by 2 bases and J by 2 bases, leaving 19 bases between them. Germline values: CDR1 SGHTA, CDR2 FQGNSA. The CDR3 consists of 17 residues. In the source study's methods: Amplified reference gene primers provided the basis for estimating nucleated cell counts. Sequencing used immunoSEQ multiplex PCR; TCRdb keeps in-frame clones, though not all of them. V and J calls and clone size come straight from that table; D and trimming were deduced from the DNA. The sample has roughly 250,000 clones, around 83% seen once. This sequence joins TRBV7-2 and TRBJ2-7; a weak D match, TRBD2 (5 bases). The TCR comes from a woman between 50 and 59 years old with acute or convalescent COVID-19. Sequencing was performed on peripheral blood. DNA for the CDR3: TGTGCCAGCAGCTTAAGTGGGTGGAGCGGTAGCGCCTACGAGCAGTACTTC. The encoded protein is CASSLSGWSGSAYEQYF.